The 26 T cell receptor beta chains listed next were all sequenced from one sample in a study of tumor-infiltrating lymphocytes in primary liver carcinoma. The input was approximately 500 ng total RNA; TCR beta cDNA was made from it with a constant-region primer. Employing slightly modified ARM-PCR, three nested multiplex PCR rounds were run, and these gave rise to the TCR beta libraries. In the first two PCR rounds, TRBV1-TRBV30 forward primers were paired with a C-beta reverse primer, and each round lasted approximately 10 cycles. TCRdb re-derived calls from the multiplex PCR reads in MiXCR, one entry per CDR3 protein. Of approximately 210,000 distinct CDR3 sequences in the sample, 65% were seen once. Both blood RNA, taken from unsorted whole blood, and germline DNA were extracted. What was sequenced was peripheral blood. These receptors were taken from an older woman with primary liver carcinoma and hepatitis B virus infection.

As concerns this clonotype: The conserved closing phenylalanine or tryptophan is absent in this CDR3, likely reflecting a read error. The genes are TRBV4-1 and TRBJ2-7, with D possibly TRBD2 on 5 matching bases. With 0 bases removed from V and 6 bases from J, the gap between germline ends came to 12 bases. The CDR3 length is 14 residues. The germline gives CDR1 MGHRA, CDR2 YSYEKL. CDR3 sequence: CASSQDAGGSEQYL. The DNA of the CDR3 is TGCGCCAGCAGCCAAGACGCCGGTGGGAGCGAGCAGTACTTA.

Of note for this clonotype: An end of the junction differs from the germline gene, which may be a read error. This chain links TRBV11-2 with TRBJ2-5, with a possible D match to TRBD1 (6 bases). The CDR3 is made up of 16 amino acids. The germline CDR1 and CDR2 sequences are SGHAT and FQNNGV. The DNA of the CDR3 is TGTGCCAGCAGCTTAGTTGTTGGGGGCAAGCAAGGGACCCAGTACTTC. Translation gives CASSLVVGGKQGTQYF.

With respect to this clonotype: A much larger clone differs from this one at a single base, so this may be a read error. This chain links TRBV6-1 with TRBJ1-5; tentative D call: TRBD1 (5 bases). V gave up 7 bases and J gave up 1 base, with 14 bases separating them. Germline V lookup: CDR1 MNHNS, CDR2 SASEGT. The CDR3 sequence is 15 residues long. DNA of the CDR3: TGTGCCAGCATCGCCATGTGGGACAGCAATCAGCCCCAGCATTTT. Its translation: CASIAMWDSNQPQHF.

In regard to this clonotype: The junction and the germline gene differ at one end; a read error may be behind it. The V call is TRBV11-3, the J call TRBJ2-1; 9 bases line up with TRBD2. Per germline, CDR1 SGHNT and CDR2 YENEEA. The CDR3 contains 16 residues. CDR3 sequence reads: CASSLESLAGCNEQFF. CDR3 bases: TGTGCTAGCAGCTTAGAGTCCCTAGCGGGATGCAATGAGCAGTTCTTC.

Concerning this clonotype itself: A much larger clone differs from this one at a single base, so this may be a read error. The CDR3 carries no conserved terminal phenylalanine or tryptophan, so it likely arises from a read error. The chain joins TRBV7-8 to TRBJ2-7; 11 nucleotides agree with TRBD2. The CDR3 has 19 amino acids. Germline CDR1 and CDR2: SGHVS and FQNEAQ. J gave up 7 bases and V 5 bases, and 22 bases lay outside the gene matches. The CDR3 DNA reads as TGTGCCAGCAGCCCCGGGGGGTCTAGCGGGAGGCCCTCGATGAGGGAGCAGTACTAC. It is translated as CASSPGGSSGRPSMREQYY.

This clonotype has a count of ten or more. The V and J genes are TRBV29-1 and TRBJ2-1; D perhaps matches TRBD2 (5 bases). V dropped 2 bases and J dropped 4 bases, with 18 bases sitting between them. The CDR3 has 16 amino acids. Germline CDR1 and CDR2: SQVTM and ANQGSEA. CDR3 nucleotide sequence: TGCAGCGTTGAATCCGGCGGAGCGGAGGCGTACAATGAGCAGTTCTTC. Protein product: CSVESGGAEAYNEQFF.

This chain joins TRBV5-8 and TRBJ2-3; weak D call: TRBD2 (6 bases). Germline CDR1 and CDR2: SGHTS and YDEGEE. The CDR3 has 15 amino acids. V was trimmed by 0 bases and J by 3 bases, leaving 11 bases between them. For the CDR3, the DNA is TGTGCCAGCAGCTTGGGAATAGCGGCTACAGATACGCAGTATTTT. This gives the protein CASSLGIAATDTQYF.

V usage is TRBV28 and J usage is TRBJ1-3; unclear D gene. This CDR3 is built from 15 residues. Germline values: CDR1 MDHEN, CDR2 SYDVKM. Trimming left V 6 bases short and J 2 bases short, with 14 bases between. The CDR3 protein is CASRGGGAAGNTIYF. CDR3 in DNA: TGTGCCAGCAGAGGAGGAGGAGCGGCTGGAAACACCATATATTTT.

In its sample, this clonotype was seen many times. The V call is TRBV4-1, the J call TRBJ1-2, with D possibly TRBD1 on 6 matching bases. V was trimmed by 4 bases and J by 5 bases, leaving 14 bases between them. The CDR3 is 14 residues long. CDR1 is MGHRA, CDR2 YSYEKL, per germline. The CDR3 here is CASSPSRDIYGYTF. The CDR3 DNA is TGCGCCAGCAGCCCTTCCCGGGACATTTATGGCTACACCTTC.

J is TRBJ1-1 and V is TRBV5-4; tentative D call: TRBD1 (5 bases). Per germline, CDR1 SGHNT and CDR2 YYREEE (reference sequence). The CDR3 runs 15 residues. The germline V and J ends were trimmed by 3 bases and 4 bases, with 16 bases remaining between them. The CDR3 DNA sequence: TGTGCCAGCAGCTGGCCCGGGGGACCGAGCACTGAAGCTTTCTTT. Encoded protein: CASSWPGGPSTEAFF.

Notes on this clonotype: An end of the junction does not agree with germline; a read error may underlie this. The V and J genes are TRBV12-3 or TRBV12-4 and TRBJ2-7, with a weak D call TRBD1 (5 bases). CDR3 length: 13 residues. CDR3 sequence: CVSTMQGYYEQYF. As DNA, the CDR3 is TGTGTCAGCACCATGCAGGGCTACTACGAGCAATACTTC.

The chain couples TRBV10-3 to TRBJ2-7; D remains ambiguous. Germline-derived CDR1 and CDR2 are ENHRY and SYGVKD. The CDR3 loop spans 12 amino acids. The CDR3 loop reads CVVASITYEQYF. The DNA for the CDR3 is TGTGTCGTTGCGTCCATTACCTACGAGCAGTACTTC.

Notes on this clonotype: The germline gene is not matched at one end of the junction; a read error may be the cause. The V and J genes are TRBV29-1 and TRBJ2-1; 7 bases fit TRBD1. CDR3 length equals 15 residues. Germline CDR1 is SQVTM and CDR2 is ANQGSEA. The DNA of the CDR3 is TGCAACGTTGAACTCCGGGACAGAACTGGCAATGAACAGTTCTTC. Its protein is CNVELRDRTGNEQFF.

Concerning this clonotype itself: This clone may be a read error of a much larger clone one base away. CDR3 residues: CASSSPPNGYGYTF. The CDR3 nucleotides read TGTGCCAGCAGCTCCCCCCCGAACGGTTATGGCTACACCTTC. The chain has TRBV5-4 and TRBJ1-2, with D unresolved. The CDR3 spans 14 residues. Trimming took 3 bases from V and 5 from J, leaving 14 bases between them. Germline CDR1 SGHNT, CDR2 YYREEE (reference sequence). The complete variable domain, with remaining parts taken from reference TRBV5-4 and TRBJ1-2, reads ETGVTQSPTHLIKTRGQQVTLRCSSQSGHNTVSWYQQALGQGPQFIFQYYREEENGRGNFPPRFSGLQFPNYSSELNVNALELDDSALYLCASSSPPNGYGYTFGSGTRLTVV.

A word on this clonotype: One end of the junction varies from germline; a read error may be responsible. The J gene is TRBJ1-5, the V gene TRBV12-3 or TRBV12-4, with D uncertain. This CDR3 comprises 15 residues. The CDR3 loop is CASSSGRTENHPQHF. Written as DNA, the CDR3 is TGTGCCAGCAGTTCAGGTCGGACGGAAAATCATCCCCAGCATTTT.

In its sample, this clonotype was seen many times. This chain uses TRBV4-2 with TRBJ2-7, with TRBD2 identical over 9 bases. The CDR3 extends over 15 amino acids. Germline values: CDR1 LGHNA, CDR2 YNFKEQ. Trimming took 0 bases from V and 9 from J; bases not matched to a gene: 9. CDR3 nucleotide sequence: TGTGCCAGCAGCCAAGAAGTGAGAGCGGGAGGTGGGCAGTACTTC. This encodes CASSQEVRAGGGQYF.

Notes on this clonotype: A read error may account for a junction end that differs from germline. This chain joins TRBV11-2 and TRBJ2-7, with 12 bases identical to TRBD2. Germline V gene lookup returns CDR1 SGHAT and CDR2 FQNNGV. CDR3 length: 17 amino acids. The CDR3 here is CASSLDLPSGRGYEQYF. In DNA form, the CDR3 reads TGTGCCAGTAGCTTAGATCTCCCTAGCGGGAGGGGCTACGAACAGTACTTC.

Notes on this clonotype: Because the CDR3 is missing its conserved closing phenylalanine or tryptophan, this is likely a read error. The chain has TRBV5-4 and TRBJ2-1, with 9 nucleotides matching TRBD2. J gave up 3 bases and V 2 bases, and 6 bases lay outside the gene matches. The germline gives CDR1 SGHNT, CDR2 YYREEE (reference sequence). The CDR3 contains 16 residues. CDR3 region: CASSFPVTSGYNEQFL. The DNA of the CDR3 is TGTGCCAGCAGCTTCCCAGTGACTAGCGGCTACAATGAGCAGTTCCTC.

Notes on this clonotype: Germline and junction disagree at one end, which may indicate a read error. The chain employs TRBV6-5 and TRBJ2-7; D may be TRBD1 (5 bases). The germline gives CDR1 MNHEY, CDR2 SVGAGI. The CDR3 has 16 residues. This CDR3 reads CDSSSNTRTPAMEQYF. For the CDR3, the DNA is TGTGACAGCAGTTCCAATACCAGGACACCAGCTATGGAGCAGTACTTC.

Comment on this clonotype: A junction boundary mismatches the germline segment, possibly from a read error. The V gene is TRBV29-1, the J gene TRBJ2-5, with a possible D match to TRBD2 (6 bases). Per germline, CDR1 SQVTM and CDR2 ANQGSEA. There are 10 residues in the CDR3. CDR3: CSGKQETQCF. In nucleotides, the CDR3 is TGTAGCGGAAAACAGGAGACCCAGTGCTTC.

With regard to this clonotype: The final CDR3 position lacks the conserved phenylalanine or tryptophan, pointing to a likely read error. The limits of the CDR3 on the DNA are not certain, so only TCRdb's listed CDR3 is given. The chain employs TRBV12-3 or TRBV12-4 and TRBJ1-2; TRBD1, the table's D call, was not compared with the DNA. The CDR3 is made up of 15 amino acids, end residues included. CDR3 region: CASSWGQRPNYGYSV.

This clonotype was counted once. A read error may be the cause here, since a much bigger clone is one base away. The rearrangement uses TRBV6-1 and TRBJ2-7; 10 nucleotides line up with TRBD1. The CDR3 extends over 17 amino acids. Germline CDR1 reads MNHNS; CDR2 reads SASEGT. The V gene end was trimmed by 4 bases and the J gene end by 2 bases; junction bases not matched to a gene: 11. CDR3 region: CASSGPSAGQGAYEQYF. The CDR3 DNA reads TGTGCCAGCAGTGGCCCCTCGGCCGGACAGGGGGCCTACGAGCAGTACTTC.

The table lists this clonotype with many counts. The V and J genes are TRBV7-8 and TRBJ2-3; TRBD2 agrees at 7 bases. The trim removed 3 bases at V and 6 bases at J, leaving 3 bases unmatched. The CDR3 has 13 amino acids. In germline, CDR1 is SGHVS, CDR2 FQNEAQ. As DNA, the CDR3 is TGTGCCAGCAGCTTGGCGGGAGCCGATACGCAGTATTTT. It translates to CASSLAGADTQYF.

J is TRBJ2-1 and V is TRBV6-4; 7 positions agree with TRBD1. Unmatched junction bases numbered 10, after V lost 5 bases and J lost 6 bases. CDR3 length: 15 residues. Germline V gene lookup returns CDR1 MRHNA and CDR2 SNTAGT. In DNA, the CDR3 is TGTGCCAGCAGTTCCAGCTCAGGGGGTTCCAATGAGCAGTTCTTC. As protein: CASSSSSGGSNEQFF.

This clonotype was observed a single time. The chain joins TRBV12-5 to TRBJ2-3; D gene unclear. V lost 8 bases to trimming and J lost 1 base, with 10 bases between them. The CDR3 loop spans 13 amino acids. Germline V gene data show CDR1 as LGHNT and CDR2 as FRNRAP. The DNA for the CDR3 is TGTGCTAGTTCAGCAGAGGGCACAGATACGCAGTATTTT. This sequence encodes CASSAEGTDTQYF.

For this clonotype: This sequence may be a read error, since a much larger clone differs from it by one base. This chain's CDR3 is CASSLDANYNEQFF. The DNA for the CDR3 is TGTGCCAGCAGCTTAGATGCCAACTACAATGAGCAGTTCTTC. This chain uses TRBV11-3 with TRBJ2-1; D unclear. Germline CDR1 SGHNT, CDR2 YENEEA. This CDR3 region has 14 residues. Between the trimmed V and J ends, which lost 0 bases and 3 bases, there was a span of 6 bases.